The sequence of this TCR beta chain was determined in a study of somatic mutations in cytotoxic T cells in rheumatoid arthritis. Study-wide findings and caveats: Unidentified antigens were the targets of the expanded CD8+ clones. Some patients, about an eighth of the roughly 60, had a largest CD8+ clone that exceeded 20% of CD8+ cells. Compared with age-matched healthy controls, rheumatoid arthritis patients did not differ significantly in CD8+ T-cell clonality.

Positive magnetic bead selection, which isolated the CD4+ and CD8+ cells, was followed by a flow cytometry check of purity. Concerning this clone: No antigen is known for it.

Data came from immunoSEQ multiplex PCR; TCRdb stores just in-frame clones and leaves some out. This sample has 6,000 to 8,500 clones, with 60% to 75% found just once. The ends lost 6 bases at V and 4 bases at J; junction bases unmatched: 7. CDR1 and CDR2 (germline): SGHTA, FQGNSA. This CDR3 is built from 14 residues. Input material: CD8+ T cells sorted from blood. The TCR sequence derives from a middle-aged man in good health. The V and J genes are TRBV7-2 and TRBJ1-2, with TRBD1 matching 8 bases. CDR3 sequence (DNA): TGTGCCAGCAGTATCAGTGGACAGGGCTATGGCTACACCTTC. Translating it yields CASSISGQGYGYTF.